The 30 T cell receptor beta chains below come from one sample, sequenced in a study of T cell repertoires in aging, cancer and after chemotherapy. Amplification of TCR beta used genomic DNA extracted from peripheral blood. TRB rearrangements spanning V, D and J were amplified using mixed TRB-A/B primers. MiXCR was run by TCRdb on the multiplex PCR reads, yielding one entry per CDR3 protein. The sample has about 9,200 distinct CDR3 sequences, roughly 31% seen once. The sample comprised blood. Receptor source: a human donor in good health. The donor label of this sample is uncertain.

This clonotype was observed a few times. This rearrangement joins TRBV11-2 to TRBJ2-7; the match to TRBD2 covers 8 bases. The CDR3 is made up of 14 amino acids. V gave up 3 bases and J gave up 7 bases; unmatched junction bases: 8. Germline V gene sequence: CDR1 SGHAT, CDR2 FQNNGV. In DNA, the CDR3 is TGTGCCAGCAGCTTCGGGACTAGACCCTTGGAGCAGTACTTC. It encodes CASSFGTRPLEQYF.

V gene TRBV5-6 combines with J gene TRBJ1-3; 7 bases are a match to TRBD1. Trimming cost V 0 bases and J 4 bases; bases outside gene matches: 4. This CDR3 has 15 amino acids. In germline, CDR1 is SGHDT, CDR2 YYEEEE. CDR3 sequence reads: CASSLEQGTGNTIYF. Written as DNA, the CDR3 is TGTGCCAGCAGCTTGGAACAGGGGACAGGAAACACCATATATTTT. The variable domain in full, completed from reference TRBV5-6 and TRBJ1-3, reads DAGVTQSPTHLIKTRGQQVTLRCSPKSGHDTVSWYQQALGQGPQFIFQYYEEEERQRGNFPDRFSGHQFPNYSSELNVNALLLGDSALYLCASSLEQGTGNTIYFGEGSWLTVV.

This clonotype was detected only a few times. V gene TRBV7-2 combines with J gene TRBJ1-6; D perhaps matches TRBD1 (6 bases). The germline CDR1 and CDR2 sequences are SGHTA and FQGNSA. The CDR3 extends over 14 amino acids. Trimming cost V 3 bases and J 7 bases, with 10 bases left between them. The CDR3 region is CASSFEGQNSPLHF. CDR3 DNA sequence: TGTGCCAGCAGCTTCGAAGGACAGAATTCACCCCTCCACTTT.

This clonotype is labeled as medium-sized (0.01 to 0.1%). This chain uses TRBV6-5 with TRBJ2-5, with a weak D call TRBD2 (5 bases). Germline V CDR1 and CDR2: MNHEY, SVGAGI. V was clipped by 4 bases and J by 5 bases, with 17 bases between them. The CDR3 contains 15 residues. The CDR3 sequence: CASSWAASWDETQYF. The CDR3 nucleotides read TGTGCCAGCAGTTGGGCGGCTAGCTGGGATGAGACCCAGTACTTC.

This clonotype was found a few times. V usage is TRBV6-1 and J usage is TRBJ1-1, with a tentative D call TRBD1 (5 bases). This CDR3 has 15 residues. The V end lost 6 bases, the J end lost 8 bases, and 22 bases lay between the germline ends. Germline values: CDR1 MNHNS, CDR2 SASEGT. Here the CDR3 DNA reads TGTGCCAGCAGCCTCATGTTAACAGGTACTAAAGAAGCTTTCTTT. Protein product: CASSLMLTGTKEAFF.

V and J are TRBV11-2 and TRBJ2-7; 7 nucleotides match TRBD1. The CDR3 is made up of 17 amino acids. The germline V gene encodes CDR1 SGHAT and CDR2 FQNNGV. V lost 2 bases, J lost 3 bases, and 13 bases stayed unmatched. CDR3 sequence (DNA): TGTGCCAGCAGCTTATCCCTAGCACAGGGGATTCTCTACGAGCAGTACTTC. It specifies CASSLSLAQGILYEQYF.

This clonotype is classed as medium-sized (0.01 to 0.1%). This chain uses TRBV19 with TRBJ2-5; a possible D gene is TRBD2 (6 bases). CDR1 is LNHDA, CDR2 SQIVND, per germline (reference sequence). The CDR3 loop spans 13 amino acids. V dropped 11 bases and J dropped 5 bases, with 18 bases sitting between them. CDR3 nucleotide sequence: TGTGCCGAACCGGGACTCCCCAGGGAGACCCAGTACTTC. It translates to CAEPGLPRETQYF.

The DNA for the CDR3 is TGTGCCAGCAGTTACTCTAAATCCGGGATGGGCAATCAGCCCCAGCATTTT. Residues: CASSYSKSGMGNQPQHF. This chain links TRBV6-2 or TRBV6-3 with TRBJ1-5; D uncertain. From germline, CDR1 is MNHEY and CDR2 SVGEGT. This CDR3 spans 17 amino acids. V gave up 0 bases and J gave up 2 bases, with 14 bases separating them.

This clonotype was observed a handful of times. The J gene is TRBJ2-7, the V gene TRBV5-5, with D tentatively TRBD1 (5 bases). CDR1 SGHKS and CDR2 YYEKEE come from the germline V gene (reference sequence). The CDR3 covers 15 residues. V gave up 0 bases and J gave up 2 bases, with 12 bases separating them. CDR3 residues: CASSLARVSAYEQYF. CDR3 sequence (DNA): TGTGCCAGCAGCTTGGCCAGGGTGAGTGCCTACGAGCAGTACTTC.

To note about this clonotype: A junction boundary mismatches the germline segment, possibly from a read error. The chain has TRBV7-2 and TRBJ2-2, with TRBD2 matching 8 bases. The CDR3 runs to 13 residues. Germline CDR1 and CDR2: SGHTA and FQGNSA. CDR3 in amino acids: CASSLEVSGARIF. CDR3 nucleotides: TGTGCCAGCAGCTTAGAAGTTAGCGGGGCGCGGATTTTT.

This chain uses TRBV30 with TRBJ1-4; no firm D call. The CDR3 extends over 14 amino acids. Trimming pared 1 base from V and 11 bases from J, leaving 17 bases between. Germline CDR1 reads GTSNPN; CDR2 reads SVGIG (reference sequence). CDR3 amino acids: CAWSDPRPVDKLFF. CDR3 DNA: TGTGCCTGGAGTGACCCCAGACCCGTAGACAAACTGTTTTTT.

The chain combines TRBV6-4 with TRBJ2-1, with D unclear. Germline V lookup: CDR1 MRHNA, CDR2 SNTAGT. Trimming shortened V by 6 bases and J by 2 bases, and 14 bases separated the two germline ends. The CDR3 runs 15 residues. Here the CDR3 reads CASSLFLGPYNEQFF. As DNA, the CDR3 is TGTGCCAGCAGCTTGTTTTTAGGACCCTACAATGAGCAGTTCTTC.

V is TRBV27 and J is TRBJ2-7; 7 bases align to TRBD1. Germline V lookup: CDR1 MNHEY, CDR2 SMNVEV (reference sequence). The CDR3 spans 16 residues. The V segment lost 1 base and the J segment 0 bases; nucleotides outside the gene matches: 6. CDR3 loop: CASSLFGDSRSYEQYF. CDR3 sequence (DNA): TGTGCCAGCAGTTTATTTGGGGACAGCCGCTCCTACGAGCAGTACTTC.

This chain connects TRBV28 to TRBJ2-5; TRBD1 aligns across 11 bases. Germline V gives CDR1 MDHEN, CDR2 SYDVKM. V lost 4 bases to trimming and J lost 4 bases; unmatched junction nucleotides: 17. The CDR3 is made up of 19 amino acids. Here the CDR3 DNA reads TGTGCCAGCAGTTCCCGACCTTGGGGACAGGGGGGTAGAAGAGAGACCCAGTACTTC. Protein product: CASSSRPWGQGGRRETQYF.

Concerning this clonotype: Compared with germline, one end of the junction differs, possibly owing to a read error. The rearrangement joins TRBV5-6 to TRBJ2-5; D is uncertain. This CDR3 is 14 amino acids long. Germline V lookup: CDR1 SGHDT, CDR2 YYEEEE. The CDR3 sequence is CARSLATTEETQYF. The CDR3 nucleotides are TGTGCCAGAAGCTTGGCCACCACAGAAGAGACCCAGTACTTC.

This clonotype is medium-sized within its sample. The J gene is TRBJ1-1, the V gene TRBV5-5, with D unresolved. V shed 7 bases and J shed 0 bases, with 10 bases lying between them. From germline, CDR1 is SGHKS and CDR2 YYEKEE (reference sequence). The CDR3 is 13 amino acids. The CDR3, as DNA: TGTGCCAGCCGCTCCGACCTGAACACTGAAGCTTTCTTT. Protein: CASRSDLNTEAFF.

The chain combines TRBV7-2 with TRBJ2-3; D ambiguous. This CDR3 is 12 amino acids long. V was pared by 5 bases and J by 3 bases, with 6 bases between. Germline V gene sequence: CDR1 SGHTA, CDR2 FQGNSA. The DNA of the CDR3 is TGTGCCAGCAGCCCCGATACAGATACGCAGTATTTT. Amino acid sequence: CASSPDTDTQYF. The complete variable domain, with remaining parts taken from reference TRBV7-2 and TRBJ2-3, reads GAGVSQSPSNKVTEKGKDVELRCDPISGHTALYWYRQSLGQGLEFLIYFQGNSAPDKSGLPSDRFSAERTGGSVSTLTIQRTQQEDSAVYLCASSPDTDTQYFGPGTRLTVL.

This clonotype has just a few counts. V is TRBV19 and J is TRBJ1-4; a weak D match, TRBD1 (5 bases). The CDR3 runs to 18 residues. Trimming pared 3 bases from V and 7 bases from J, leaving 24 bases between. CDR1 and CDR2 from the germline V gene are LNHDA and SQIVND (reference sequence). In DNA, the CDR3 is TGTGCCAGTAGTATGGCTGGGTGGGGCCGGGAGGAAAGTGAAAAACTGTTTTTT. Amino acids: CASSMAGWGREESEKLFF.

This clonotype counts as medium-sized (0.01 to 0.1%). The CDR3 loop is CASSLAGGARTSGANVLTF. In nucleotides, the CDR3 is TGTGCCAGCAGCTTGGCCGGGGGGGCGCGAACTTCTGGGGCCAACGTCCTGACTTTC. The chain is built from TRBV5-6 and TRBJ2-6; 8 nucleotides align to TRBD2. The germline V gene encodes CDR1 SGHDT and CDR2 YYEEEE. V lost 0 bases, J lost 1 base, and 9 bases stayed unmatched. The CDR3 length is 19 residues.

This sequence joins TRBV7-9 and TRBJ2-7; no reliable D call. The V gene lost 5 bases and the J gene lost 3 bases, with 11 bases spanning the gap. Germline CDR1 is SEHNR and CDR2 is FQNEAQ (reference sequence). The CDR3 sequence is 13 residues long. CDR3 sequence (DNA): TGTGCCAGCAGCCCCAGTGAGGTCTACGAGCAGTACTTC. Protein: CASSPSEVYEQYF.

The V call is TRBV28, the J call TRBJ2-3, with D perhaps matching TRBD2 (6 bases). Per the germline V gene, CDR1 is MDHEN and CDR2 is SYDVKM. V was pared by 6 bases and J by 6 bases, with 13 bases between. The CDR3 runs 13 residues. CDR3 sequence (DNA): TGTGCCAGCAGGGAGGGAAACTTGGATACGCAGTATTTT. This encodes CASREGNLDTQYF.

This clonotype was seen only a few times. An end of the junction does not agree with germline; a read error may underlie this. This sequence joins TRBV19 and TRBJ2-5; D might be TRBD2 (6 bases). The end of the DNA is better explained by TRBJ2-7, so the J call may be wrong. Germline V lookup: CDR1 LNHDA, CDR2 SQIVND (reference sequence). The CDR3 covers 13 residues. The CDR3 bases are TGTGCCAGTAGCAACCGGGACTCCGACGAGCAGTACTTC. Protein: CASSNRDSDEQYF.

This clonotype was detected only a few times. The genes are TRBV18 and TRBJ1-4; the D gene is possibly TRBD1 (6 bases). Germline CDR1 KGHSH, CDR2 LQKENI. CDR3 length: 13 amino acids. The V and J ends lost 8 bases and 5 bases respectively, with 12 bases between them. In DNA, the CDR3 is TGTGCCAGCAATGGACAGTCCAATGAAAAACTGTTTTTT. Residues: CASNGQSNEKLFF. The entire variable domain, with the rest obtained from reference TRBV18 and TRBJ1-4, is as follows: NAGVMQNPRHLVRRRGQEARLRCSPMKGHSHVYWYRQLPEEGLKFMVYLQKENIIDESGMPKERFSAEFPKEGPSILRIQQVVRGDSAAYFCASNGQSNEKLFFGSGTQLSVL.

The table lists this clonotype with a few counts. The chain has TRBV27 and TRBJ2-3; 9 bases map to TRBD2. After removal of 3 bases from V and 2 bases from J, the junction contained 15 bases not matched to a gene. CDR3 size: 19 residues. Germline CDR1 reads MNHEY; CDR2 reads SMNVEV (reference sequence). The CDR3 region is CASSLGGQAGGLNTDTQYF. The CDR3 coding sequence is TGTGCCAGCAGTTTGGGCGGTCAAGCGGGGGGCCTAAACACAGATACGCAGTATTTT.

This clonotype occurred a few times. This rearrangement joins TRBV7-9 to TRBJ2-7; 7 bases map to TRBD2. The V gene end was trimmed by 4 bases and the J gene end by 4 bases; junction bases not matched to a gene: 7. The CDR3 totals 14 residues. Germline V CDR1 and CDR2: SEHNR, FQNEAQ (reference sequence). CDR3 sequence: CASSSYLAAYEQYF. CDR3 in DNA: TGTGCCAGCAGCTCATATCTAGCGGCGTACGAGCAGTACTTC. The variable domain in full, with the rest retrieved from reference TRBV7-9 and TRBJ2-7, is DTGVSQNPRHKITKRGQNVTFRCDPISEHNRLYWYRQTLGQGPEFLTYFQNEAQLEKSRLLSDRFSAERPKGSFSTLEIQRTEQGDSAMYLCASSSYLAAYEQYFGPGTRLTVT.

The chain combines TRBV6-1 with TRBJ1-6; D not certain. The V gene's germline CDR1 is MNHNS and CDR2 SASEGT. CDR3 length: 12 amino acids. Trimming left V 8 bases short and J 11 bases short, with 13 bases between. CDR3 DNA sequence: TGTGCCAGCTCCAGCCTTGGACCACCCCTCCACTTT. It encodes CASSSLGPPLHF.

The gene calls are TRBV19 and TRBJ1-3, with 9 nucleotides matching TRBD1. The V gene end was trimmed by 8 bases and the J gene end by 0 bases; junction bases not matched to a gene: 11. The CDR3 is 17 amino acids. CDR1 and CDR2 from the germline V gene are LNHDA and SQIVND (reference sequence). The CDR3 DNA follows: TGTGCCAGTGCGGGACAGGGTAGGGCCCTCTCTGGAAACACCATATATTTT. Its protein product is CASAGQGRALSGNTIYF. The entire variable domain, with the rest obtained from reference TRBV19 and TRBJ1-3, is as follows: DGGITQSPKYLFRKEGQNVTLSCEQNLNHDAMYWYRQDPGQGLRLIYYSQIVNDFQKGDIAEGYSVSREKKESFPLTVTSAQKNPTAFYLCASAGQGRALSGNTIYFGEGSWLTVV.

This clonotype counts as medium-sized (0.01 to 0.1%). The chain couples TRBV29-1 to TRBJ2-1; maybe TRBD2 (5 bases). This CDR3 comprises 12 residues. The germline gives CDR1 SQVTM, CDR2 ANQGSEA. V was shortened by 4 bases and J by 4 bases, with 8 bases between the two germline ends. The CDR3 sequence: CSVGTRYNEQFF. The CDR3 nucleotides read TGCAGCGTTGGGACTCGGTACAATGAGCAGTTCTTC.

J is TRBJ1-1 and V is TRBV30; 10 bases map to TRBD1. Germline values: CDR1 GTSNPN, CDR2 SVGIG (reference sequence). The CDR3 totals 13 residues. V shed 5 bases, J shed 1 base, and the junction held 1 base outside the gene matches. CDR3 protein: CAWDRGQNTEAFF. As DNA, the CDR3 is TGTGCCTGGGACAGGGGGCAGAACACTGAAGCTTTCTTT. The full variable domain, rest sourced from reference TRBV30 and TRBJ1-1, is SQTIHQWPATLVQPVGSPLSLECTVEGTSNPNLYWYRQAAGRGLQLLFYSVGIGQISSEVPQNLSASRPQDRQFILSSKKLLLSDSGFYLCAWDRGQNTEAFFGQGTRLTVV.

This clonotype was observed once. The CDR3 bases are TGTGCCAGCGTGGACAGGGGGAACACTGAAGCTTTCTTT. Amino acid sequence: CASVDRGNTEAFF. The chain combines TRBV10-3 with TRBJ1-1; the match to TRBD1 covers 9 bases. There are 13 residues in the CDR3. V was clipped by 10 bases and J by 1 base; unmatched bases: 4. Germline CDR1 reads ENHRY; CDR2 reads SYGVKD.